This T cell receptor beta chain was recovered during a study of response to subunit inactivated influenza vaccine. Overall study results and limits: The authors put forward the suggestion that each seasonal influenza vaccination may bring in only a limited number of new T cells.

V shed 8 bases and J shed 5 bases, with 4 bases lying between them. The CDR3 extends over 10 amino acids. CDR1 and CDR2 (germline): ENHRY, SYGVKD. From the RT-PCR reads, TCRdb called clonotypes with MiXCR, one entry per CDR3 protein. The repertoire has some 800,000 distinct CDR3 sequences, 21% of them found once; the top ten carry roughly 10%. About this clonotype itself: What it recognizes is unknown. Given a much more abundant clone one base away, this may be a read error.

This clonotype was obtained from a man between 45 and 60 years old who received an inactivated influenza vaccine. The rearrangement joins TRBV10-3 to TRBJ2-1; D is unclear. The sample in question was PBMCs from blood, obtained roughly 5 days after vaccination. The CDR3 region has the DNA TGTGCCATCGGGAACAATGAGCAGTTCTTC. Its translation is CAIGNNEQFF.